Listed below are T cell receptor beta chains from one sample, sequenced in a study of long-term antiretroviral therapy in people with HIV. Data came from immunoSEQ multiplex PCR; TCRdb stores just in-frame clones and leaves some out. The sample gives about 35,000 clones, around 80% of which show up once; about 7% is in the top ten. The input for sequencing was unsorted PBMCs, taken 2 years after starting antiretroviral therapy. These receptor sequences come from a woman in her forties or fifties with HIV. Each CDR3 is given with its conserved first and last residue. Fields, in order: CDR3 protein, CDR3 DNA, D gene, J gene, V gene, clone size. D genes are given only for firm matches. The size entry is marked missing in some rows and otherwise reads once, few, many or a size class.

CASSPGGGREKLFF,TGTGCCAGCAGCCCTGGGGGTGGTCGTGAAAAACTGTTTTTT,-,TRBJ1-4,TRBV11-2,-
CASSPGTSNNNEQFF,TGCGCCAGCAGCCCCGGGACTAGCAACAACAATGAGCAGTTCTTC,TRBD2,TRBJ2-1,TRBV5-1,-
CASSLARVSNYGYTF,TGTGCCAGCAGCTTAGCCAGGGTTAGTAACTATGGCTACACCTTC,-,TRBJ1-2,TRBV7-2,-
CASTGTTYEQYF,TGTGCCAGCACCGGGACCACCTACGAGCAGTACTTC,-,TRBJ2-7,TRBV6-1,-
CAWRGDSGNTIYF,TGTGCCTGGAGGGGGGACTCGGGAAACACCATATATTTT,-,TRBJ1-3,TRBV30,-
CASSSTGGRETQYF,TGCGCCAGCAGCTCCACAGGGGGCAGGGAGACCCAGTACTTC,TRBD1,TRBJ2-5,TRBV5-1,-
CAWSVLRELSYNSPLHF,TGTGCCTGGAGTGTCCTCAGGGAACTCTCCTATAATTCACCCCTCCACTTT,-,TRBJ1-6,TRBV30,once
CASWGSLNSPLHF,TGTGCCAGCTGGGGCAGCCTCAATTCACCCCTCCACTTT,-,TRBJ1-6,TRBV27,few
CASSQDASTDTQYF,TGTGCCAGCAGCCAAGACGCAAGCACAGATACGCAGTATTTT,-,TRBJ2-3,TRBV11-3,-
CASSFSSGDTGELFF,TGTGCCAGCAGCTTCAGTAGCGGGGACACCGGGGAGCTGTTTTTT,TRBD2,TRBJ2-2,TRBV11-2,-
CASSQGAGHGSNQPQHF,TGCGCCAGCAGCCAAGGTGCGGGGCACGGGAGCAATCAGCCCCAGCATTTT,-,TRBJ1-5,TRBV4-1,-
CASSGGAGTGRNTEAFF,TGTGCCAGCAGCGGAGGAGCCGGGACAGGGAGGAACACTGAAGCTTTCTTT,TRBD1,TRBJ1-1,TRBV2,-
CASSVNHGASPLHF,TGTGCCAGCAGCGTAAATCATGGAGCGTCACCCCTCCACTTT,-,TRBJ1-6,TRBV9,-
CASSRTSGGARAKNIQYF,TGTGCCAGTAGTCGGACTAGCGGGGGGGCGCGAGCCAAAAACATTCAGTACTTC,TRBD2,TRBJ2-4,TRBV19,-
CASSLQAEWSPLHF,TGTGCCAGCAGCTTGCAGGCAGAATGGTCACCCCTCCACTTT,-,TRBJ1-6,TRBV5-6,-
CASRQGPPNEQFF,TGTGCCAGCAGGCAGGGCCCGCCCAATGAGCAGTTCTTC,-,TRBJ2-1,TRBV6-1,-
CASRRLAGENTGELFF,TGCGCCAGCAGGAGACTAGCGGGTGAAAACACCGGGGAGCTGTTTTTT,TRBD2,TRBJ2-2,TRBV10-2,-
CASSLASGEGPYEQYF,TGCGCCAGCAGCCTGGCTAGCGGGGAGGGGCCCTACGAGCAGTACTTC,TRBD2,TRBJ2-7,TRBV4-1,-
CASSDGPNEKLFF,TGTGCCAGCAGTGACGGTCCTAATGAAAAACTGTTTTTT,-,TRBJ1-4,TRBV6-1,-
CSVRIQDTEAFF,TGCAGCGTTCGGATTCAGGACACTGAAGCTTTCTTT,-,TRBJ1-1,TRBV29-1,few
CASSLGGTRGSGELFF,TGCGCCAGCAGCTTGGGCGGGACTAGAGGATCCGGGGAGCTGTTTTTT,TRBD2,TRBJ2-2,TRBV5-1,few
CASSPGTSGSDTQYF,TGTGCCAGCAGCCCCGGGACTAGCGGATCAGATACGCAGTATTTT,TRBD2,TRBJ2-3,TRBV5-4,-
CASSYGTGSGNTIYF,TGTGCCAGCAGCTATGGGACCGGCTCTGGAAACACCATATATTTT,-,TRBJ1-3,TRBV6-6,-
CASSFETAIGYTF,TGTGCCAGCAGCTTTGAAACGGCTATCGGCTACACCTTC,-,TRBJ1-2,TRBV11-2,-
CASSVVGSGDDTQYF,TGTGCCAGCAGCGTAGTAGGGTCTGGAGATGATACGCAGTATTTT,-,TRBJ2-3,TRBV9,-
CASSFRQLLNTDTQYF,TGCGCCAGCAGCTTTCGACAGCTACTCAACACAGATACGCAGTATTTT,-,TRBJ2-3,TRBV5-1,-
CASSRTLWDMESNQPQHF,TGTGCCAGCAGTAGGACTCTATGGGATATGGAGAGCAATCAGCCCCAGCATTTT,-,TRBJ1-5,TRBV2,-
CASSLRGVRGPGKLFF,TGTGCCAGCAGCTTGAGGGGCGTCAGGGGGCCTGGAAAACTGTTTTTT,TRBD1,TRBJ1-4,TRBV5-6,-
CASSSSGGGTGELFF,TGTGCCAGCAGCTCCTCGGGGGGTGGCACCGGGGAGCTGTTTTTT,TRBD2,TRBJ2-2,TRBV7-6,-
CASSLGSSNQPQHF,TGCGCCAGCAGCTTAGGTTCGAGCAATCAGCCCCAGCATTTT,-,TRBJ1-5,TRBV5-1,once
CASSSIGGYTF,TGCGCCAGCAGCTCGATTGGAGGCTACACCTTC,-,TRBJ1-2,TRBV5-1,-
CASSLAGHGGVREKLFF,TGTGCCAGCAGCTTAGCGGGACACGGCGGAGTTCGCGAAAAACTGTTTTTT,-,TRBJ1-4,TRBV7-6,-
CASSLVANTGELFF,TGTGCCAGCAGCTTGGTTGCGAACACCGGGGAGCTGTTTTTT,-,TRBJ2-2,TRBV7-3,-
CAWSVDGRTEAFF,TGTGCCTGGAGTGTAGACGGGAGAACTGAAGCTTTCTTT,-,TRBJ1-1,TRBV30,-
CASSIGGSYNEQFF,TGCGCCAGCAGTATCGGGGGGTCCTACAATGAGCAGTTCTTC,TRBD2,TRBJ2-1,TRBV5-1,once
CASSPVSGGLSSYEQYF,TGTGCCAGCAGCCCAGTTAGCGGGGGATTAAGCTCCTACGAGCAGTACTTC,TRBD2,TRBJ2-7,TRBV27,-
CASSPLPRGGNQPQHF,TGCGCCAGCAGCCCGCTCCCCAGGGGAGGCAATCAGCCCCAGCATTTT,-,TRBJ1-5,TRBV4-1,-
CASSVLSDTQYF,TGTGCCAGCAGTGTTCTCTCCGATACGCAGTATTTT,-,TRBJ2-3,TRBV2,few
CASSLNLREQYF,TGTGCCAGCAGCTTGAACTTGAGGGAGCAGTACTTC,-,TRBJ2-7,TRBV5-4,few
CASSSRGGGLTEAFF,TGTGCCAGCAGCTCGAGGGGCGGGGGGCTAACTGAAGCTTTCTTT,-,TRBJ1-1,TRBV7-9,-
CASSVASRLTGELFF,TGTGCCAGCAGCGTAGCTTCGCGCTTGACCGGGGAGCTGTTTTTT,-,TRBJ2-2,TRBV9,-
CASSLVSGHNTGELFF,TGTGCCAGCAGCTTAGTTTCTGGACATAACACCGGGGAGCTGTTTTTT,-,TRBJ2-2,TRBV7-7,-
CARRGGGVTGELFF,TGTGCCCGGAGGGGGGGAGGTGTAACCGGGGAGCTGTTTTTT,-,TRBJ2-2,TRBV30,-
CASKVSDTQYF,TGTGCCAGCAAGGTTTCAGATACGCAGTATTTT,-,TRBJ2-3,TRBV25-1,-
CASSQDITNTGELFF,TGCGCCAGCAGCCAAGACATAACGAACACCGGGGAGCTGTTTTTT,-,TRBJ2-2,TRBV4-1,-
CASSLAGAGGGETQYF,TGTGCCAGCAGCTTAGCGGGAGCGGGGGGAGGAGAGACCCAGTACTTC,TRBD2,TRBJ2-5,TRBV7-9,-
CASNVEGDSPLHF,TGTGCCAGCAACGTTGAGGGAGATTCACCCCTCCACTTT,-,TRBJ1-6,TRBV2,-
CASSKRDRDSSPLHF,TGTGCCAGCAGCAAAAGGGACAGGGACTCTTCACCCCTCCACTTT,TRBD1,TRBJ1-6,TRBV7-6,once
CASRPPSNQPQHF,TGTGCCAGCAGACCCCCCTCCAACCAGCCCCAGCATTTT,-,TRBJ1-5,TRBV6-6,-
CASDVHSGNTIYF,TGTGCCAGCGACGTGCACTCTGGAAACACCATATATTTT,-,TRBJ1-3,TRBV2,-
CASSPGGLETQYF,TGCGCCAGCAGCCCGGGAGGCTTAGAGACCCAGTACTTC,TRBD2,TRBJ2-5,TRBV5-1,-
CASSVGSSGNTIYF,TGTGCCAGCAGCGTAGGCAGCTCTGGAAACACCATATATTTT,-,TRBJ1-3,TRBV9,-